Shown below are 9 T cell receptor beta chains from a single sample sequenced in a study of T cell changes during pregnancy in multiple sclerosis. Repertoires were generated with immunoSEQ multiplex PCR, while TCRdb's copy carries only in-frame clones and drops some. The sample lists approximately 59,000 clones; around 91% were seen once. This sample comprised peripheral blood, obtained in the third trimester of pregnancy. Every receptor here comes from a female donor in good health, enrolled as a control in a pregnancy study.

The chain recombines TRBV28 with TRBJ1-5; the D gene is possibly TRBD1 (6 bases). V was shortened by 10 bases and J by 3 bases, with 22 bases between the two germline ends. The CDR3 contains 16 residues. The germline V gene encodes CDR1 MDHEN and CDR2 SYDVKM. The CDR3 sequence is CATNTRGAGVNQPQHF. The CDR3, as DNA: TGTGCCACAAATACACGGGGGGCAGGCGTCAATCAGCCCCAGCATTTT.

The rearrangement links TRBV5-1 to TRBJ2-3; D perhaps matches TRBD1 (5 bases). Germline V lookup: CDR1 SGHRS, CDR2 YFSETQ. Trimming stripped 2 bases from V and 2 bases from J, with 12 bases between. The CDR3 runs to 15 residues. CDR3 DNA: TGCGCCAGCAGCTTTCGGCAGGGCCCCACAGATACGCAGTATTTT. It is translated as CASSFRQGPTDTQYF.

This sequence joins TRBV5-5 and TRBJ2-6, with TRBD1 matching 10 bases. Germline assignment: CDR1 SGHKS and CDR2 YYEKEE (reference sequence). The V gene end was trimmed by 5 bases and the J gene end by 9 bases; junction bases not matched to a gene: 2. CDR3 length: 13 residues. CDR3 amino acids: CASRWDRGNVLTF. CDR3 DNA sequence: TGTGCCAGCAGGTGGGACAGGGGCAACGTCCTGACTTTC.

V usage is TRBV5-1 and J usage is TRBJ1-1; D perhaps matches TRBD1 (6 bases). CDR1 and CDR2 from the germline V gene are SGHRS and YFSETQ. Trimming left V 4 bases short and J 1 base short, with 11 bases between. This CDR3 spans 14 amino acids. The CDR3: CASSTGWKNTEAFF. The DNA for the CDR3 is TGCGCCAGCAGCACAGGGTGGAAGAACACTGAAGCTTTCTTT.

This chain uses TRBV2 with TRBJ2-4; D not resolved. CDR3 size: 14 residues. Germline V gives CDR1 SNHLY, CDR2 FYNNEI. The V and J ends lost 7 bases and 1 base respectively, with 11 bases between them. The DNA for the CDR3 is TGTGCCAGCAACCCGACACTTGCCAAAAACATTCAGTACTTC. It translates to CASNPTLAKNIQYF.

CDR3 protein: CASSLDGPGFNSPLHF. The CDR3 nucleotides read TGTGCCAGCAGTTTAGACGGTCCGGGTTTCAATTCACCCCTCCACTTT. The V gene is TRBV27, the J gene TRBJ1-6; D uncertain. Germline CDR1 is MNHEY and CDR2 is SMNVEV (reference sequence). The CDR3 contains 16 residues. V was shortened by 2 bases and J by 7 bases, with 15 bases between the two germline ends.

The V gene is TRBV14, the J gene TRBJ2-5; 7 bases agree with TRBD2. This CDR3 comprises 16 residues. The germline V gene has CDR1 SGHDN and CDR2 FVKESK. J gave up 2 bases and V 2 bases, and 8 bases lay outside the gene matches. CDR3 in DNA: TGTGCCAGCAGCCAATTTATGGGGCGGGAGCAAGAGACCCAGTACTTC. Translation: CASSQFMGREQETQYF.

The chain is built from TRBV4-1 and TRBJ2-7; a weak D match, TRBD1 (6 bases). The CDR3 is 13 residues long. CDR1 is MGHRA and CDR2 is YSYEKL in the germline V gene. The germline V and J ends were trimmed by 1 base and 7 bases, with 11 bases remaining between them. The CDR3, as DNA: TGCGCCAGCAGCCAAGTAACAGGGCAAGAGCAGTACTTC. It specifies CASSQVTGQEQYF.

The rearrangement uses TRBV10-2 and TRBJ2-7; D call uncertain. Trimming shortened V by 2 bases and J by 2 bases, and 13 bases separated the two germline ends. Germline values: CDR1 WSHSY, CDR2 SAAADI. The CDR3 covers 15 residues. The CDR3 is CASSEHLIGPYEQYF. CDR3 nucleotides: TGCGCCAGCAGTGAGCATCTAATTGGTCCCTACGAGCAGTACTTC.